This T cell receptor beta chain was observed in a study of cytomegalovirus exposure and HLA in healthy donors. A few counts support this clone. The antigen remains undetermined. Researchers ran the PCR with 60 Vbeta and 13 Jbeta primers. Sequenced by immunoSEQ multiplex PCR; TCRdb stores in-frame clones only, minus some. The table lists 150,000 or so clones, roughly 76% of them singletons. The CDR3 is 17 amino acids. Germline lookup yields CDR1 MDHEN and CDR2 SYDVKM. V dropped 6 bases and J dropped 4 bases, with 25 bases sitting between them. Study-wide results and caveats: The authors considered a cluster of highly shared sequence variants likely to be a sequencing artifact.

Donors counted as nominally healthy when sampled, yet unrecorded immune exposures were likely. This clonotype was obtained from a young woman in good health and CMV-seropositive. The chain employs TRBV28 and TRBJ2-7; TRBD2 is a possible D gene (7 bases). Sequenced: PBMCs. In DNA, the CDR3 is TGTGCCAGCAGGGGTTTGGTCGTCGGGGGGCTATTATACGAGCAGTACTTC. Its translation: CASRGLVVGGLLYEQYF. The full variable domain, with the rest looked up from reference TRBV28 and TRBJ2-7, is DVKVTQSSRYLVKRTGEKVFLECVQDMDHENMFWYRQDPGLGLRLIYFSYDVKMKEKGDIPEGYSVSREKKERFSLILESASTNQTSMYLCASRGLVVGGLLYEQYFGPGTRLTVT.